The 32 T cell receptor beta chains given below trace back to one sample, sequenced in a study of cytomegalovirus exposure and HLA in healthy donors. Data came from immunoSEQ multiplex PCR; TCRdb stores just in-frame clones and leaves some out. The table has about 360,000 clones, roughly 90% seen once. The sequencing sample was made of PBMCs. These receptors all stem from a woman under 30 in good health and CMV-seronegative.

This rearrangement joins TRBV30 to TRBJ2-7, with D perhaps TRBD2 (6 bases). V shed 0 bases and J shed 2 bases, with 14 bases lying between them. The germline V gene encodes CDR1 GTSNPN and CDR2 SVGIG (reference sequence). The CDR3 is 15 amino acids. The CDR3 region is CAWSVRGVPTYEQYF. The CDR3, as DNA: TGTGCCTGGAGTGTACGCGGGGTCCCTACCTACGAGCAGTACTTC.

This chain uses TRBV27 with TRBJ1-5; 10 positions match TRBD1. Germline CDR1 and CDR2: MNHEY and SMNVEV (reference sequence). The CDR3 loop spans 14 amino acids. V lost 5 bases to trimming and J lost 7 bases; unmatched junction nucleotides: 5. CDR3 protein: CASSPGQGWQPQHF. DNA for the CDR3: TGTGCCAGCAGTCCGGGACAGGGGTGGCAGCCCCAGCATTTT.

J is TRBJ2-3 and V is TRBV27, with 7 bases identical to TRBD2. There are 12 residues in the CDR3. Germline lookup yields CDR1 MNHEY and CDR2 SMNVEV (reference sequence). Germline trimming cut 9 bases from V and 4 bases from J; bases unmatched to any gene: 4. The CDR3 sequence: CASGLGADTQYF. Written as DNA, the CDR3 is TGTGCCAGTGGACTAGGGGCAGATACGCAGTATTTT.

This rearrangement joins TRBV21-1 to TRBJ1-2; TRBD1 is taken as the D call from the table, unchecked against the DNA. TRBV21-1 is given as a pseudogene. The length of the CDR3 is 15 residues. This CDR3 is CASSKGRWGHYGYTF. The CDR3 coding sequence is TGTGCCAGCAGCAAAGGGAGGTGGGGGCACTATGGCTACACCTTC.

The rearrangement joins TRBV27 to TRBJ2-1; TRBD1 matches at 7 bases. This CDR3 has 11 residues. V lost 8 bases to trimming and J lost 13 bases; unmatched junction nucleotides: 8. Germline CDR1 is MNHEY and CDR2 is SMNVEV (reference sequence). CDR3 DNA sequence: TGTGCCAGCCGGACTGACAGGGTACAGTTCTTC. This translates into CASRTDRVQFF.

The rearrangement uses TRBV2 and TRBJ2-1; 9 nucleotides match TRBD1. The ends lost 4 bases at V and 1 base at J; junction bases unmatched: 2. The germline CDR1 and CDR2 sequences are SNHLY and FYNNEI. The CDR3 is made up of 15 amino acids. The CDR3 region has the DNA TGTGCCAGCAGTGGGGACAGGGCGTCCTACAATGAGCAGTTCTTC. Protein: CASSGDRASYNEQFF.

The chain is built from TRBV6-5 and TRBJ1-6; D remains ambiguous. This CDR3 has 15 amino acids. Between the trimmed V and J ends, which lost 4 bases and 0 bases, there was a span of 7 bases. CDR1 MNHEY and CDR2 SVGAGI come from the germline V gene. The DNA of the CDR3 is TGTGCCAGCAGTTCCCCAGGCTCCTATAATTCACCCCTCCACTTT. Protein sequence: CASSSPGSYNSPLHF.

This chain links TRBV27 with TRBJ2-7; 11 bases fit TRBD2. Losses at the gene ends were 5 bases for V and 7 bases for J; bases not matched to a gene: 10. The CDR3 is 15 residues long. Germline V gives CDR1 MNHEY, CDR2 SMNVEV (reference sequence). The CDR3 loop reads CASSPVSSGRAEQYF. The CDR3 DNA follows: TGTGCCAGCAGTCCGGTCAGTAGCGGGAGGGCAGAGCAGTACTTC.

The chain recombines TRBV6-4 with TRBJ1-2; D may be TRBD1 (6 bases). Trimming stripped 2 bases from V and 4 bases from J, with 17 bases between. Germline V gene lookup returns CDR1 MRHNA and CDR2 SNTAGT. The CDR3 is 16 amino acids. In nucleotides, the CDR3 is TGTGCCAGCAGTGACCGCTCCGAGGGGGGGGGCTATGGCTACACCTTC. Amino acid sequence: CASSDRSEGGGYGYTF.

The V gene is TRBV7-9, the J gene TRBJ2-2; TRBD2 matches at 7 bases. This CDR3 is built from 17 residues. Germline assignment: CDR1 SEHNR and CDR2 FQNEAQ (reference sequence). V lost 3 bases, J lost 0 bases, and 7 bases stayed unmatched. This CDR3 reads CASSFGRAGSNTGELFF. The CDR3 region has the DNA TGTGCCAGCAGCTTCGGACGAGCGGGGTCGAACACCGGGGAGCTGTTTTTT.

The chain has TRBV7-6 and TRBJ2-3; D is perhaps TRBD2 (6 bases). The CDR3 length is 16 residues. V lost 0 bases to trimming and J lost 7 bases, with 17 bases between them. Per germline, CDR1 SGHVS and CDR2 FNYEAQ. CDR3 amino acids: CASSLAGGTQYNTQYF. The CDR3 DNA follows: TGTGCCAGCAGCTTAGCTGGGGGGACCCAGTATAATACGCAGTATTTT. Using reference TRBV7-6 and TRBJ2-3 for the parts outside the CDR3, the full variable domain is GAGVSQSPRYKVTKRGQDVALRCDPISGHVSLYWYRQALGQGPEFLTYFNYEAQQDKSGLPNDRFSAERPEGSISTLTIQRTEQRDSAMYRCASSLAGGTQYNTQYFGPGTRLTVL.

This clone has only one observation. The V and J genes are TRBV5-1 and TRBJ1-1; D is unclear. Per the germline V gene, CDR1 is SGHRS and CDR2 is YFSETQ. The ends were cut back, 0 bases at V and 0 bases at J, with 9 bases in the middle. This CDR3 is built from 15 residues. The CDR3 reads CASSLVAGMNTEAFF. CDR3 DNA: TGCGCCAGCAGCTTGGTGGCAGGCATGAACACTGAAGCTTTCTTT.

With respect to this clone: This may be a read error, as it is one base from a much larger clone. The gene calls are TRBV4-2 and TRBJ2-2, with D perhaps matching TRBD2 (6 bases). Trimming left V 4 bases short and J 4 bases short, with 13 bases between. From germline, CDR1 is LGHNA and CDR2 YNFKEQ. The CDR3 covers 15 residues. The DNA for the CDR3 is TGTGCCAGCAGCCTGAGGTGGACTACCACCGGGGAGCTGTTTTTT. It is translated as CASSLRWTTTGELFF.

CDR3 in amino acids: CASSWGLAGGETQYF. CDR3 DNA sequence: TGTGCCAGCAGCTGGGGACTAGCGGGGGGAGAGACCCAGTACTTC. The gene calls are TRBV5-4 and TRBJ2-5, with 15 bases lining up with TRBD2. This CDR3 is 15 amino acids long. Germline CDR1 reads SGHNT; CDR2 reads YYREEE (reference sequence). Losses at the gene ends were 3 bases for V and 4 bases for J; bases not matched to a gene: 1.

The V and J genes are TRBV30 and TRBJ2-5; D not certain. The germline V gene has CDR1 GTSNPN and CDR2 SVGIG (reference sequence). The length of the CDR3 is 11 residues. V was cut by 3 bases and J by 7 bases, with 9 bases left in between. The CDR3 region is CAWSPGGTQYF. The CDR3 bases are TGTGCCTGGAGCCCCGGTGGGACCCAGTACTTC.

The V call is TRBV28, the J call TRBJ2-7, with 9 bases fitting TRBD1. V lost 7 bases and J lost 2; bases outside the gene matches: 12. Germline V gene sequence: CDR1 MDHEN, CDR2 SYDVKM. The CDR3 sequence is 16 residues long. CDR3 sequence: CASTLKGTGPPYEQYF. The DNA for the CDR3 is TGTGCCAGCACCCTCAAGGGGACAGGGCCCCCCTACGAGCAGTACTTC.

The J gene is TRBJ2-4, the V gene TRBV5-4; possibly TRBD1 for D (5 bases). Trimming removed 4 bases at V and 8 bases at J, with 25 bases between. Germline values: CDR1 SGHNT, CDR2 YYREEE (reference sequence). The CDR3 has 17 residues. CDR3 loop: CASSPGGSGMGEYIQYF. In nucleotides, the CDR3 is TGTGCCAGCAGCCCGGGTGGATCAGGGATGGGCGAGTACATTCAGTACTTC.

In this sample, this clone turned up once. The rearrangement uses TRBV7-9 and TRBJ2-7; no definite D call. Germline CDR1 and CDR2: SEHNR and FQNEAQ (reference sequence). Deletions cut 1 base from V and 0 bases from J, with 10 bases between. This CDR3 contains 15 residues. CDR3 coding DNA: TGTGCCAGCAGCTTAGTCGGTTTGAGCTCCTACGAGCAGTACTTC. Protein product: CASSLVGLSSYEQYF.

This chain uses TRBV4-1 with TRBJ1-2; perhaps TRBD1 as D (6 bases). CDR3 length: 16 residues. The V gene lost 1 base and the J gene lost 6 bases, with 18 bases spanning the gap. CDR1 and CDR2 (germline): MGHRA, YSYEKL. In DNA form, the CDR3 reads TGCGCCAGCAGCCAAGGGCGGGGGGGCGCGTCCGATGGCTACACCTTC. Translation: CASSQGRGGASDGYTF.

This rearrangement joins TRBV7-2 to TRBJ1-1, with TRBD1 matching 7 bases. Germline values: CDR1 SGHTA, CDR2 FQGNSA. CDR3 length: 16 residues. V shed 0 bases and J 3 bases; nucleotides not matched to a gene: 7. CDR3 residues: CASSLAPDREDTEAFF. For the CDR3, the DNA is TGTGCCAGCAGCTTAGCCCCCGACAGGGAGGACACTGAAGCTTTCTTT.

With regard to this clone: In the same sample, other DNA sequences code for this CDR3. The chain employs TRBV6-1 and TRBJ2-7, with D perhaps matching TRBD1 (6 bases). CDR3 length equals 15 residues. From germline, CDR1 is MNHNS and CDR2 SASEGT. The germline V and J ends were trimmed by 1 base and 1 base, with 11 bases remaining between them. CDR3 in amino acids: CASSEGQGPSYEQYF. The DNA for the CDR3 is TGTGCCAGCAGTGAAGGCCAGGGGCCATCCTACGAGCAGTACTTC.

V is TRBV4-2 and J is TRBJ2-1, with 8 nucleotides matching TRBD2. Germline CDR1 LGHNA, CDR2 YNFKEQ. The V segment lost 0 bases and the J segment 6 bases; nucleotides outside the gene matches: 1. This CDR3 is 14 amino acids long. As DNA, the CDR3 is TGTGCCAGCAGCCAAGACCTAGCGGGCAATGAGCAGTTCTTC. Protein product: CASSQDLAGNEQFF.

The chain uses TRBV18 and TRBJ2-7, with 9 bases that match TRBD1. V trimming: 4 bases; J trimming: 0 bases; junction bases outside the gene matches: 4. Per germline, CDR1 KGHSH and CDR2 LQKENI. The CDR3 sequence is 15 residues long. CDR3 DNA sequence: TGTGCCAGCTCACGGACGGGACAGGGCTCCTACGAGCAGTACTTC. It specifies CASSRTGQGSYEQYF.

CDR3 sequence (DNA): TGCAGCGTTGAACCGGTGACATTGAACACTGAAGCTTTCTTT. Translation gives CSVEPVTLNTEAFF. The V call is TRBV29-1, the J call TRBJ1-1; D is undetermined. V was pared by 2 bases and J by 0 bases, with 10 bases between. CDR1 is SQVTM, CDR2 ANQGSEA, per germline. There are 14 residues in the CDR3.

The CDR3 DNA sequence: TGTGCCAGCAGTGAACAGAACTCTGGGGCCAACGTCCTGACTTTC. The encoded protein is CASSEQNSGANVLTF. The chain couples TRBV2 to TRBJ2-6; D is uncertain. V lost 2 bases to trimming and J lost 0 bases, with 5 bases between them. CDR3 length: 15 amino acids. Germline lookup yields CDR1 SNHLY and CDR2 FYNNEI.

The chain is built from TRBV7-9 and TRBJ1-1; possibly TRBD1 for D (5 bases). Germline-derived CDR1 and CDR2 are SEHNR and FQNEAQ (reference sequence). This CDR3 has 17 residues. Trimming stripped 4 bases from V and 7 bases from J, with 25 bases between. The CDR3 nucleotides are TGTGCCAGCAGCTCGTCAGGGACCCGGAGGGTGCTAGGTGAAGCTTTCTTT. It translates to CASSSSGTRRVLGEAFF.

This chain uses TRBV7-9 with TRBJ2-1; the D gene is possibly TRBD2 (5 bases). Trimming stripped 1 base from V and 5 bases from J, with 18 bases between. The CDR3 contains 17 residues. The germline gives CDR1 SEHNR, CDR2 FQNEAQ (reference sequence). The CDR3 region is CASSLGGVSFFDNEQFF. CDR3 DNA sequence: TGTGCCAGCAGCTTAGGGGGAGTATCGTTCTTCGACAATGAGCAGTTCTTC.

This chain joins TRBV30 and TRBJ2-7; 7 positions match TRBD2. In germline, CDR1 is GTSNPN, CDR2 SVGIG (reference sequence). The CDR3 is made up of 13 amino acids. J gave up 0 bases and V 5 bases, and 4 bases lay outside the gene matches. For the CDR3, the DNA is TGTGCCTGGGGGACTAAAAACTCCTACGAGCAGTACTTC. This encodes CAWGTKNSYEQYF.

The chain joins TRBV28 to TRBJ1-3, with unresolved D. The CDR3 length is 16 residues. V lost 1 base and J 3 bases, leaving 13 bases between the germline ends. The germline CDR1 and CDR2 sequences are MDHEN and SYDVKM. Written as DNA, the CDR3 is TGTGCCAGCAGTTTATTGGGAGGAAGGGATGGAAACACCATATATTTT. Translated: CASSLLGGRDGNTIYF.

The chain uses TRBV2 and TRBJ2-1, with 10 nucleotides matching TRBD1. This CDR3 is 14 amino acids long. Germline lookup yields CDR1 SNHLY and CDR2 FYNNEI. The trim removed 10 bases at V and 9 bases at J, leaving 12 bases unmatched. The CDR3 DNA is TGTGCCAACTCCGGGACAGGGGACCTTAGTGAGCAGTTCTTC. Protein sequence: CANSGTGDLSEQFF.

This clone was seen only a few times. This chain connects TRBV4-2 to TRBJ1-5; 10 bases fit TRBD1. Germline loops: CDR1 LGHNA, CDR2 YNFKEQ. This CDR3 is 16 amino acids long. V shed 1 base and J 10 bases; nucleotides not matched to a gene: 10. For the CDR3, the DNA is TGTGCCAGCAGCCAAGCGGGACAGGGGCAAGTCGATCCCCAGCATTTT. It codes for CASSQAGQGQVDPQHF.

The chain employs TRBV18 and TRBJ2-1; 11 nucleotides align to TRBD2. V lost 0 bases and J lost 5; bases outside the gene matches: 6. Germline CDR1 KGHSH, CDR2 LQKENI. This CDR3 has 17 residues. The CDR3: CASSPPGRLAGNNEQFF. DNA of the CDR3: TGTGCCAGCTCACCACCGGGTCGACTAGCGGGGAACAATGAGCAGTTCTTC.